Below are 16 T cell receptor beta chains sequenced from a single sample in a study of blood T cell repertoires in COVID-19. TCRdb's table, derived via immunoSEQ multiplex PCR, lists solely in-frame clones and lacks some. The repertoire includes some 60,000 clones, 80% to 85% of them detected once, and about a tenth sits in the top ten. The sequencing sample was made of peripheral blood. The receptors stem from a man older than 75 with COVID-19, enrolled during active disease.

This chain joins TRBV2 and TRBJ1-2; D gene uncertain. Germline loops: CDR1 SNHLY, CDR2 FYNNEI. CDR3 length: 14 amino acids. Deletions cut 7 bases from V and 4 bases from J, with 16 bases between. CDR3 nucleotide sequence: TGTGCCAGCATGGCGGATTCCTTCAGCTATGGCTACACCTTC. Translation gives CASMADSFSYGYTF.

This chain joins TRBV7-2 and TRBJ2-7; 7 bases fit TRBD1. V lost 5 bases, J lost 3 bases, and 10 bases stayed unmatched. Germline-derived CDR1 and CDR2 are SGHTA and FQGNSA. This CDR3 is 15 amino acids long. The CDR3 loop reads CASSRQGQNLYEQYF. CDR3 sequence (DNA): TGTGCCAGCAGCCGCCAGGGACAGAACCTCTACGAGCAGTACTTC.

This clone has only a few counts. The V gene is TRBV5-4, the J gene TRBJ1-1, with a tentative D call TRBD1 (5 bases). Per germline, CDR1 SGHNT and CDR2 YYREEE (reference sequence). CDR3 length equals 13 residues. V was clipped by 5 bases and J by 5 bases, with 13 bases between them. CDR3 in DNA: TGTGCCAGCAGTCTCCAGGGAGGAACTGAAGCTTTCTTT. Residues: CASSLQGGTEAFF.

The chain recombines TRBV24-1 with TRBJ2-3; weak D call: TRBD2 (6 bases). Trimming stripped 1 base from V and 3 bases from J, with 10 bases between. Germline CDR1 and CDR2: KGHDR and SFDVKD. The CDR3 is 15 residues long. The CDR3 loop reads CATSDFPGGTDTQYF. CDR3 bases: TGTGCCACCAGTGATTTCCCCGGGGGTACAGATACGCAGTATTTT.

This chain joins TRBV12-3 or TRBV12-4 and TRBJ2-7; D unresolved. V was clipped by 1 base and J by 3 bases, with 7 bases between them. This CDR3 has 13 residues. CDR3 nucleotides: TGTGCCAGCAGTTTAGTAACAGTCTACGAGCAGTACTTC. It codes for CASSLVTVYEQYF.

The rearrangement joins TRBV5-1 to TRBJ1-2; no reliable D call. Per the germline V gene, CDR1 is SGHRS and CDR2 is YFSETQ. The length of the CDR3 is 14 residues. The V end was cut by 4 bases, the J end by 0 bases, with 10 bases between. DNA for the CDR3: TGCGCCAGCAGCGATGGAGTAGCTAACTATGGCTACACCTTC. Amino acids: CASSDGVANYGYTF. The full variable domain, with the rest looked up from reference TRBV5-1 and TRBJ1-2, is KAGVTQTPRYLIKTRGQQVTLSCSPISGHRSVSWYQQTPGQGLQFLFEYFSETQRNKGNFPGRFSGRQFSNSRSEMNVSTLELGDSALYLCASSDGVANYGYTFGSGTRLTVV.

Only one count was recorded for this clone. This chain connects TRBV5-4 to TRBJ1-4, with TRBD1 as a possible D gene (5 bases). Trimming removed 4 bases from V and 14 bases from J, with 18 bases in between. CDR1 SGHNT and CDR2 YYREEE come from the germline V gene (reference sequence). The CDR3 is 13 residues long. Here the CDR3 DNA reads TGTGCCAGCAGCCCTGCAGGGCGAGGAAGGCTGTTTTTT. This codes for CASSPAGRGRLFF.

CDR3 sequence reads: CASRGQGSYNEQFF. CDR3 in DNA: TGCGCCAGCAGAGGACAGGGGTCCTACAATGAGCAGTTCTTC. The chain couples TRBV5-1 to TRBJ2-1, with 9 bases aligning to TRBD1. The CDR3 length is 14 residues. Germline V gene data show CDR1 as SGHRS and CDR2 as YFSETQ. Unmatched junction bases numbered 1, after V lost 5 bases and J lost 1 base.

The chain recombines TRBV24-1 with TRBJ2-1; a weak D match, TRBD2 (6 bases). This CDR3 spans 16 amino acids. Trimming removed 4 bases at V and 9 bases at J, with 21 bases between. Germline V gives CDR1 KGHDR, CDR2 SFDVKD. The CDR3 is CATSDPTDGPGVEQFF. The CDR3 DNA sequence: TGTGCCACCAGTGACCCGACCGACGGGCCGGGGGTTGAGCAGTTCTTC.

This clone has only a few counts. This chain joins TRBV5-4 and TRBJ2-7; D perhaps matches TRBD1 (6 bases). The ends were cut back, 7 bases at V and 0 bases at J, with 17 bases in the middle. The CDR3 is 15 residues long. Germline assignment: CDR1 SGHNT and CDR2 YYREEE (reference sequence). The CDR3 here is CASARVGTTSYEQYF. DNA of the CDR3: TGTGCCAGCGCACGGGTAGGGACAACCTCCTACGAGCAGTACTTC.

This clone has only one observation. The rearrangement links TRBV19 to TRBJ1-1; a possible D gene is TRBD1 (5 bases). CDR3 length: 14 residues. The germline V gene encodes CDR1 LNHDA and CDR2 SQIVND (reference sequence). Trimming took 7 bases from V and 0 from J, leaving 12 bases between them. CDR3 in amino acids: CASTMGGVNTEAFF. The CDR3 DNA reads TGTGCCAGTACCATGGGGGGGGTGAACACTGAAGCTTTCTTT.

The genes are TRBV4-2 and TRBJ2-7, with 12 nucleotides matching TRBD1. The CDR3 is 18 amino acids. In germline, CDR1 is LGHNA, CDR2 YNFKEQ. Trimming took 4 bases from V and 3 from J; bases not matched to a gene: 13. CDR3 sequence reads: CASSLGTGGRNQNYEQYF. In nucleotides, the CDR3 is TGTGCCAGCAGCCTTGGGACAGGGGGCAGAAACCAGAACTACGAGCAGTACTTC.

This chain joins TRBV5-1 and TRBJ2-1, with 10 bases fitting TRBD2. CDR1 and CDR2 from the germline V gene are SGHRS and YFSETQ. The CDR3 runs 15 residues. With 0 bases clipped from V and 8 bases from J, the junction kept 5 bases outside the gene matches. Written as DNA, the CDR3 is TGCGCCAGCAGCTTGGAAAGCGGGAGGGATCATGAGCAGTTCTTC. Its protein product is CASSLESGRDHEQFF.

The chain couples TRBV9 to TRBJ2-3; D might be TRBD1 (5 bases). The CDR3 covers 13 residues. V lost 7 bases, J lost 1 base, and 10 bases lay in between. CDR1 is SGDLS, CDR2 YYNGEE, per germline. In DNA, the CDR3 is TGTGCCAGCGGAACAGGAGGCACAGATACGCAGTATTTT. Its protein is CASGTGGTDTQYF.

V usage is TRBV9 and J usage is TRBJ1-5; the D gene is possibly TRBD1 (5 bases). The CDR3 loop spans 15 amino acids. Germline CDR1 and CDR2: SGDLS and YYNGEE. Trimming took 4 bases from V and 7 from J, leaving 18 bases between them. The CDR3 reads CASSSRGGVGQPQHF. The DNA for the CDR3 is TGTGCCAGCAGCTCTCGAGGAGGGGTAGGACAGCCCCAGCATTTT.

The genes are TRBV7-6 and TRBJ2-2; TRBD1 matches 7 bases. V shed 7 bases, J shed 1 base, and the junction held 9 bases outside the gene matches. The CDR3 runs to 16 residues. Germline V CDR1 and CDR2: SGHVS, FNYEAQ. As DNA, the CDR3 is TGTGCCAGCACCCAGCCGGGACAGATGAACACCGGGGAGCTGTTTTTT. Its translation: CASTQPGQMNTGELFF.